The 22 T cell receptor beta chains reported below all come from one sample, sequenced in a study of T cells in localized non-small cell lung cancer. Here immunoSEQ multiplex PCR was the method, and the copy in TCRdb shows in-frame clones only, minus some. The sample holds some 14,000 clones, approximately 89% seen once. Material: peripheral blood mononuclear cells, obtained before any cancer treatment. The receptor set was obtained from a man between 40 and 70 years old with stage III lung adenocarcinoma.

The V gene is TRBV6-5, the J gene TRBJ1-1, with 10 bases aligning to TRBD1. The CDR3 is 14 amino acids. CDR1 and CDR2 (germline): MNHEY, SVGAGI. Trimming at V came to 7 bases and at J to 5 bases, leaving 7 bases not matched to a gene. The CDR3 here is CASKTGQGRTEAFF. The CDR3 DNA is TGTGCCAGCAAAACGGGACAGGGGAGGACTGAAGCTTTCTTT.

The chain combines TRBV9 with TRBJ1-2, with D tentatively TRBD1 (6 bases). The CDR3 length is 13 residues. Deletions cut 3 bases from V and 8 bases from J, with 14 bases between. The germline V gene has CDR1 SGDLS and CDR2 YYNGEE. This CDR3 reads CASSAPQGRGYTF. CDR3 nucleotides: TGTGCCAGCAGCGCCCCGCAGGGGAGAGGCTACACCTTC. Full variable domain (outside the CDR3, taken from reference TRBV9 and TRBJ1-2): DSGVTQTPKHLITATGQRVTLRCSPRSGDLSVYWYQQSLDQGLQFLIQYYNGEERAKGNILERFSAQQFPDLHSELNLSSLELGDSALYFCASSAPQGRGYTFGSGTRLTVV.

CDR3 residues: CASSQDGTGSGSSYEQYF. The DNA of the CDR3 is TGCGCCAGCAGCCAAGATGGGACGGGTAGCGGGTCTTCCTACGAGCAGTACTTC. This chain uses TRBV4-1 with TRBJ2-7, with 7 bases matching TRBD2. Germline trimming cut 0 bases from V and 1 base from J; bases unmatched to any gene: 12. CDR1 MGHRA and CDR2 YSYEKL come from the germline V gene. This CDR3 contains 18 residues.

The chain links TRBV5-4 to TRBJ2-5; TRBD1 agrees at 8 bases. V lost 5 bases, J lost 4 bases, and 7 bases stayed unmatched. CDR3 length: 14 amino acids. CDR1 is SGHNT, CDR2 YYREEE, per germline (reference sequence). CDR3 residues: CASRSDRDRETQYF. CDR3 sequence (DNA): TGTGCCAGCAGATCGGACAGGGACCGAGAGACCCAGTACTTC.

V is TRBV6-5 and J is TRBJ1-2; D remains ambiguous. Per germline, CDR1 MNHEY and CDR2 SVGAGI. The CDR3 is made up of 13 amino acids. Trimming cost V 8 bases and J 2 bases, with 12 bases left between them. The chain's CDR3 is CASSDTENYGYTF. In DNA form, the CDR3 reads TGTGCCAGCTCTGATACCGAGAACTATGGCTACACCTTC.

This chain joins TRBV18 and TRBJ1-1, with D unresolved. This CDR3 spans 16 amino acids. Germline V CDR1 and CDR2: KGHSH, LQKENI. The germline V and J ends were trimmed by 3 bases and 2 bases, with 16 bases remaining between them. CDR3 DNA: TGTGCCAGCTCACCCTATTCGAAGACGGACAACACTGAAGCTTTCTTT. It specifies CASSPYSKTDNTEAFF.

The V call is TRBV5-6, the J call TRBJ2-7; possibly TRBD2 for D (6 bases). Trimming left V 3 bases short and J 0 bases short, with 19 bases between. The CDR3 length is 17 residues. Germline CDR1 reads SGHDT; CDR2 reads YYEEEE. CDR3 bases: TGTGCCAGCAGCTATATCTCTGGCGGGGCAAGCTCCTACGAGCAGTACTTC. It specifies CASSYISGGASSYEQYF.

The chain has TRBV29-1 and TRBJ1-1; D gene ambiguous. Germline values: CDR1 SQVTM, CDR2 ANQGSEA. V was trimmed by 7 bases and J by 1 base, leaving 10 bases between them. The CDR3 runs 12 residues. In DNA, the CDR3 is TGCAGCGCCTATGGTCCGAACACTGAAGCTTTCTTT. It yields the protein CSAYGPNTEAFF.

The chain links TRBV19 to TRBJ2-2; D is undetermined. V dropped 8 bases and J dropped 6 bases, with 4 bases sitting between them. The CDR3 has 10 residues. The germline gives CDR1 LNHDA, CDR2 SQIVND (reference sequence). This CDR3 is CASGAGELFF. Here the CDR3 DNA reads TGTGCCAGTGGAGCCGGGGAGCTGTTTTTT.

The chain joins TRBV28 to TRBJ2-6; D is unclear. The CDR3 is 13 amino acids. Germline loops: CDR1 MDHEN, CDR2 SYDVKM. Trimming took 3 bases from V and 2 from J, leaving 2 bases between them. DNA of the CDR3: TGTGCCAGCAGTTTCCCTGGGGCCAACGTCCTGACTTTC. Amino acid sequence: CASSFPGANVLTF.

The chain employs TRBV28 and TRBJ2-7; 11 bases map to TRBD1. CDR3 length: 16 amino acids. The V gene end was trimmed by 9 bases and the J gene end by 5 bases; junction bases not matched to a gene: 15. Germline CDR1 reads MDHEN; CDR2 reads SYDVKM. The CDR3 DNA reads as TGTGCCAGTACCAACAGGGACAGGGGGTGGCGTGACGAGCAGTACTTC. Protein sequence: CASTNRDRGWRDEQYF.

This sequence joins TRBV5-1 and TRBJ2-2; TRBD1 agrees at 7 bases. V shed 4 bases and J 1 base; nucleotides not matched to a gene: 10. Germline V gene data show CDR1 as SGHRS and CDR2 as YFSETQ. The CDR3 runs 17 residues. CDR3 sequence: CASSLTPGTENTGELFF. The DNA of the CDR3 is TGCGCCAGCAGCCTGACCCCCGGGACAGAGAACACCGGGGAGCTGTTTTTT.

This clone has a handful of counts. V is TRBV9 and J is TRBJ2-4; D ambiguous. Trimming took off 0 bases at V and 6 bases at J, with 13 bases between the two ends. Germline assignment: CDR1 SGDLS and CDR2 YYNGEE. CDR3 length: 15 amino acids. The CDR3 nucleotides are TGTGCCAGCAGCGTAGAAGGGCAGTCTGGAAACATTCAGTACTTC. Translating gives CASSVEGQSGNIQYF.

The chain combines TRBV5-5 with TRBJ2-7, with 7 bases fitting TRBD1. Per germline, CDR1 SGHKS and CDR2 YYEKEE (reference sequence). CDR3 length: 15 residues. The J segment lost 3 bases and the V segment lost 1 base, leaving 7 bases of the junction unmatched. CDR3 in amino acids: CASSLSGTAFYEQYF. As DNA, the CDR3 is TGTGCCAGCAGCTTGTCCGGGACAGCGTTCTACGAGCAGTACTTC.

The CDR3 DNA reads TGTGCCAGCAGCCCTATGGTCCAAGCCGAGCAGTACTTC. Protein product: CASSPMVQAEQYF. The chain has TRBV7-2 and TRBJ2-7, with D hard to call. V was shortened by 5 bases and J by 6 bases, with 14 bases between the two germline ends. The CDR3 runs to 13 residues. Germline V gene lookup returns CDR1 SGHTA and CDR2 FQGNSA.

The chain couples TRBV9 to TRBJ2-2; no reliable D call. Germline values: CDR1 SGDLS, CDR2 YYNGEE. The CDR3 is 15 amino acids. Trimming removed 4 bases from V and 0 bases from J, with 10 bases in between. Written as DNA, the CDR3 is TGTGCCAGCAGCCCGGACGGAGCGAACACCGGGGAGCTGTTTTTT. It translates to CASSPDGANTGELFF.

The J gene is TRBJ2-7, the V gene TRBV5-1; D may be TRBD2 (6 bases). Trimming stripped 4 bases from V and 1 base from J, with 12 bases between. Germline V gives CDR1 SGHRS, CDR2 YFSETQ. CDR3 length: 14 amino acids. The CDR3 DNA sequence: TGCGCCAGCAGCACCGGGACTGTATCCTACGAGCAGTACTTC. Its protein product is CASSTGTVSYEQYF.

As concerns this clone: This sample also contains other DNA sequences that code for the same CDR3. The chain's CDR3 is CASSPTGDYGYTF. The CDR3 DNA sequence: TGTGCCAGCTCACCGACAGGGGACTATGGCTACACCTTC. The chain is built from TRBV18 and TRBJ1-2, with TRBD1 matching 8 bases. V shed 3 bases and J 3 bases; nucleotides not matched to a gene: 0. Germline CDR1 and CDR2: KGHSH and LQKENI. CDR3 length: 13 amino acids. Supplemented by reference TRBV18 and TRBJ1-2, the full variable domain reads NAGVMQNPRHLVRRRGQEARLRCSPMKGHSHVYWYRQLPEEGLKFMVYLQKENIIDESGMPKERFSAEFPKEGPSILRIQQVVRGDSAAYFCASSPTGDYGYTFGSGTRLTVV.

CDR3 sequence: CASSRQANTGELFF. CDR3 coding DNA: TGTGCCAGCAGCAGACAGGCGAACACCGGGGAGCTGTTTTTT. The chain links TRBV6-4 to TRBJ2-2; D is perhaps TRBD1 (6 bases). V lost 6 bases and J lost 0, with 8 bases in between. The CDR3 sequence is 14 residues long. Germline V gene lookup returns CDR1 MRHNA and CDR2 SNTAGT.

The rearrangement links TRBV27 to TRBJ2-7; D gene unclear. Per germline, CDR1 MNHEY and CDR2 SMNVEV (reference sequence). The CDR3 extends over 13 amino acids. V lost 3 bases and J 3 bases, leaving 9 bases between the germline ends. In DNA, the CDR3 is TGTGCCAGCAGTTTGGGTTTAGGCTACGAGCAGTACTTC. Amino acids: CASSLGLGYEQYF.

V gene TRBV28 combines with J gene TRBJ1-2; TRBD1 matches at 10 bases. The CDR3 contains 16 residues. CDR1 MDHEN and CDR2 SYDVKM come from the germline V gene. Germline trimming cut 6 bases from V and 2 bases from J; bases unmatched to any gene: 9. The CDR3: CASRGGGQGNNYGYTF. Written as DNA, the CDR3 is TGTGCCAGCAGGGGAGGGGGACAGGGGAACAACTATGGCTACACCTTC.

This clone has more than one count but fewer than ten. The chain is built from TRBV19 and TRBJ1-5, with no clear D. Germline V gene lookup returns CDR1 LNHDA and CDR2 SQIVND (reference sequence). V was trimmed by 2 bases and J by 0 bases, leaving 8 bases between them. The length of the CDR3 is 15 residues. CDR3 in DNA: TGTGCCAGTAGTATACAGGAAACTAGCAATCAGCCCCAGCATTTT. It specifies CASSIQETSNQPQHF.